This section outlines one TCR beta chain sequence together with its context. The entry originates in a study of T cell responses to AZD1222 COVID-19 vaccine. Clones were sequenced by immunoSEQ multiplex PCR, and TCRdb holds only the in-frame ones, with some missing. The sample has some 130,000 clones; 70% to 90% are singletons. Sequenced material: peripheral blood, taken on day 0 of AZD1222 vaccination. This TCR was sampled from an adult in good health.

The CDR3, as DNA: TGTGCCAGCTCCCCCCTCGTCGGGGAGAATCAGCCCCAGCATTTT. As protein: CASSPLVGENQPQHF. This rearrangement joins TRBV18 to TRBJ1-5; D gene ambiguous. There are 15 residues in the CDR3. CDR1 is KGHSH, CDR2 LQKENI, per germline. V gave up 6 bases and J gave up 4 bases, with 16 bases separating them.